Listed below are T cell receptor beta chains from one sample, sequenced in a study. Using its own MiXCR run on the 5' RACE reads, TCRdb lists one record per CDR3 protein. This sample has 62,000 or so distinct CDR3 sequences, with roughly 30% found just once. Sample: tumor-infiltrating naive CD4+ T cells sorted from the breast tumor. These TCRs come from a female donor with breast cancer. Each CDR3 is given with its conserved first and last residue. A D gene is named only where the DNA matches it firmly. The size field is filled for only some rows; it gives once, few, many or a size class.

V gene,D gene,J gene,clone size,CDR3 DNA,CDR3 protein
TRBV20-1,TRBD1,TRBJ1-1,few,TGCAGTGCTAGAGACGGACAGGAGCGAGCTTTCTTT,CSARDGQERAFF
TRBV19,-,TRBJ2-3,few,TGTGCCAGTAGGGTGGCGCCCAGCACAGATACGCAGTATTTT,CASRVAPSTDTQYF
TRBV5-1,-,TRBJ2-5,-,TGCGCCAGCAGCTTGGTCGGACTATCCTCCCGAGAGACCCAGTACTTC,CASSLVGLSSRETQYF
TRBV7-7,-,TRBJ1-1,-,TGTGCTAGCAGCTTAGACCTTTACACTGAAGCTTTCTTT,CASSLDLYTEAFF
TRBV6-1,TRBD2,TRBJ2-1,few,TGTGCCAGCTCCCTAATTAGTCTGTGGCTCACAAGCGGGAGAGGTGGGAATGAGCAGTTCTTC,CASSLISLWLTSGRGGNEQFF
TRBV20-1,-,TRBJ2-3,-,TGCAGTGCTAGAGTGAGGGCAGATACGCAGTATTTT,CSARVRADTQYF
TRBV10-3,TRBD1,TRBJ2-7,many,TGTGCCATCAGTGAGTCATGGTGGGACAGCTACGAGCAGTACTTC,CAISESWWDSYEQYF
TRBV2,TRBD2,TRBJ2-1,few,TGTGCCAGCAGACCGGGACTAGCGGGGGGGCCATCAAATGAGCAGTTCTTC,CASRPGLAGGPSNEQFF
TRBV6-6,TRBD1,TRBJ1-6,many,TGTGCCAGCAGCGGGACAGGGATTTCACCCCTCCACTTT,CASSGTGISPLHF
TRBV4-2,TRBD1,TRBJ1-2,-,TGTACCAGCAGCCCTACAGGGGGCAACTATGGCTACACCTTC,CTSSPTGGNYGYTF
TRBV5-1,-,TRBJ1-1,-,TGCGCCAGCAGCTTGGAAAGGAACACTGAAGCTTTCTTT,CASSLERNTEAFF
TRBV11-2,-,TRBJ1-1,-,TGTGCCAGCAAGCTAACCTTCCGGGCCGGCCCTGAAGCTTTCTTT,CASKLTFRAGPEAFF
TRBV15,-,TRBJ2-3,-,TGTGCCACCAGCAGAGACACCAGGGGTAGAGATACGCAGTATTTT,CATSRDTRGRDTQYF
TRBV20-1,-,TRBJ2-5,few,TGCAGTGCCAAGGGGCCCAGCGACCAGTACTTC,CSAKGPSDQYF
TRBV18,-,TRBJ1-1,few,TGTGCCAGCTCACCACCTCCGGCAGGGCTATCGAACACTGAAGCTTTCTTT,CASSPPPAGLSNTEAFF
TRBV20-1,TRBD2,TRBJ2-7,-,TGCAGTGCTATCTCCAGCGGGAGGGATAGAAATGAGCAGTACTTC,CSAISSGRDRNEQYF
TRBV18,-,TRBJ2-2,-,TGTGCCAGCTCACCACTGCAGGATTCCACCGGGGAGCTGTTTTTT,CASSPLQDSTGELFF
TRBV20-1,-,TRBJ2-1,-,TGCAGTGCTATCGCCGGGGCTCGTGGTAGCCATGAGCAGTTCTTC,CSAIAGARGSHEQFF
TRBV7-2,-,TRBJ2-2,-,TGTGCCAGCAGCTTAGTAGGTGGCACTACCGGGGAGCTGTTTTTT,CASSLVGGTTGELFF
TRBV10-3,TRBD1,TRBJ1-4,-,TGTGCCATCAGTGAGTCGACAGGGTTTAATGAAAAACTGTTTTTT,CAISESTGFNEKLFF
TRBV4-1,-,TRBJ1-1,many,TGCGCCAGCAGCACACACATGGGAAACACTGAAGCTTTCTTT,CASSTHMGNTEAFF
TRBV20-1,TRBD2,TRBJ2-1,-,TGCAGTGCTAGAACCACGGGACTAGCAAGCAATGAGCAGTTCTTC,CSARTTGLASNEQFF
TRBV4-1,-,TRBJ1-5,many,TGCGCCAGCAGCCGAATGCGGGGTGAGCCCCAGCATTTT,CASSRMRGEPQHF
TRBV4-3,-,TRBJ1-1,many,TGCGCCAGCAGCCGAGGGACCGTGAACACTGAAGCTTTCTTT,CASSRGTVNTEAFF
TRBV6-4,TRBD2,TRBJ2-3,many,TGTGCCAGCGGGAGGGAGGCGACGCAGTATTTT,CASGREATQYF
TRBV7-2,TRBD2,TRBJ2-7,-,TGTGCCAGCAGCCCCCGGACTAGCGGGAGCGAGCAGTACTTC,CASSPRTSGSEQYF
TRBV10-3,TRBD2,TRBJ2-7,-,TGTGCCATCAGTGGCAAGGGACTAGCGGAAAATTTCTACGAGCAGTACTTC,CAISGKGLAENFYEQYF
TRBV5-6,TRBD2,TRBJ2-7,many,TGTGCCAGCAGCTCACTAGCGGCCTCCTACGAGCAGTACTTC,CASSSLAASYEQYF
TRBV5-6,-,TRBJ1-1,few,TGTGCCAACAGCTTGGACACTGGAGCTTTCTTT,CANSLDTGAFF
TRBV3-1,-,TRBJ2-1,once,TGTGCCAGCAGCCAAGTCCGGAACAATGAGCAGTTCTTC,CASSQVRNNEQFF
TRBV5-1,TRBD1,TRBJ1-4,-,TGCGCCAGCGGAGAGACAGGGAATAATGAAAAACTGTTTTTT,CASGETGNNEKLFF
TRBV5-1,TRBD2,TRBJ2-7,-,TGCGCCAGCAGCTTCGGGAGGGACTCCTACGAGCAGTACTTC,CASSFGRDSYEQYF
TRBV5-1,-,TRBJ2-5,few,TGCGCCAGCAGCTTGGCGATGGGGCCGACGGGGACCCAGTACTTC,CASSLAMGPTGTQYF
TRBV15,TRBD2,TRBJ2-5,-,TGTGCCACCAGCAGAGATAATAGCGGGGGAGAGACCCAGTACTTC,CATSRDNSGGETQYF
TRBV28,-,TRBJ1-6,-,TGTGCCAGCACCAATGGGGGGATCCCCAATTCACCCCTCCACTTT,CASTNGGIPNSPLHF
TRBV5-8,TRBD2,TRBJ2-5,-,TGTGCCAGCAGCTTTGGGACTAGCGGGGAGACCCAGTACTTC,CASSFGTSGETQYF
TRBV4-1,-,TRBJ1-5,few,TGCGCCAGCAGCCAACTCGGTCTTAGCAATCAGCCCCAGCATTTT,CASSQLGLSNQPQHF
TRBV20-1,TRBD2,TRBJ2-3,few,TGCAGTGCTAGCGGGGGGGTTGGGCCAGATACGCAGTATTTT,CSASGGVGPDTQYF
TRBV3-1,-,TRBJ1-2,-,TGTGCCAGCAGCCAATCAGAGGATGGCCGGGGCTACACCTTC,CASSQSEDGRGYTF
TRBV3-1,-,TRBJ2-7,-,TGTGCCAGCGCCAGCAGCACCTACGAGCAGTACTTC,CASASSTYEQYF
TRBV27,-,TRBJ1-4,few,TGTGCCAGCAGCATAGGGGGGCTGGGTGAAAAACTGTTTTTT,CASSIGGLGEKLFF
TRBV20-1,-,TRBJ2-1,-,TGCAGTACTATTAATGATGTTCTAGGCAATGAGCAGTTCTTC,CSTINDVLGNEQFF